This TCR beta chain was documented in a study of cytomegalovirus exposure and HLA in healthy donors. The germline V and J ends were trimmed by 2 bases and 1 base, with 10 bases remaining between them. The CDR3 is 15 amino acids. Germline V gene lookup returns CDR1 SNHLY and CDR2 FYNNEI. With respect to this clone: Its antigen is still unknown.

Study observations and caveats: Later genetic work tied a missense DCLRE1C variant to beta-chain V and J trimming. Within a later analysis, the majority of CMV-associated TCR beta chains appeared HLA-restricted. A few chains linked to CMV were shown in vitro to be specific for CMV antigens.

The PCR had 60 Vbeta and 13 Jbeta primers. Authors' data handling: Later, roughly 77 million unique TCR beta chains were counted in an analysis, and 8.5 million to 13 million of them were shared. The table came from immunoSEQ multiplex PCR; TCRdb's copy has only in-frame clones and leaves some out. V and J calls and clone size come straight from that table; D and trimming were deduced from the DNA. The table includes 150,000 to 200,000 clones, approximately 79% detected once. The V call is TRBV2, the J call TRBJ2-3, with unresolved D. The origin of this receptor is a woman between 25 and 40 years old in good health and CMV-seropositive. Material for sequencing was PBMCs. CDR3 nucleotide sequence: TGTGCCAGCAGTGAACAGGTAGTCGGCACAGATACGCAGTATTTT. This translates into CASSEQVVGTDTQYF.